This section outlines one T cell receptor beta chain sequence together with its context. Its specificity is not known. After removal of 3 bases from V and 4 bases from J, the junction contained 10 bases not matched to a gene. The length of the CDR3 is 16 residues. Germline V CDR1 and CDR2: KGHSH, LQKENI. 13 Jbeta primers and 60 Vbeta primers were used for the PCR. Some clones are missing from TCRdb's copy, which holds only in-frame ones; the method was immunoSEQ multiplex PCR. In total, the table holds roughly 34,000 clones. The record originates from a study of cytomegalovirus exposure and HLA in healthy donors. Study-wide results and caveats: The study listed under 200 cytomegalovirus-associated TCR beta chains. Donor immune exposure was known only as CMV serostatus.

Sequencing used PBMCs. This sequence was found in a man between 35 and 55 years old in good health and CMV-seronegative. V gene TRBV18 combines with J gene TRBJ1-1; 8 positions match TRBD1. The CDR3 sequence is CASSPTTGAWGTEAFF. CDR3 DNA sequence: TGTGCCAGCTCACCGACGACAGGGGCTTGGGGCACTGAAGCTTTCTTT.